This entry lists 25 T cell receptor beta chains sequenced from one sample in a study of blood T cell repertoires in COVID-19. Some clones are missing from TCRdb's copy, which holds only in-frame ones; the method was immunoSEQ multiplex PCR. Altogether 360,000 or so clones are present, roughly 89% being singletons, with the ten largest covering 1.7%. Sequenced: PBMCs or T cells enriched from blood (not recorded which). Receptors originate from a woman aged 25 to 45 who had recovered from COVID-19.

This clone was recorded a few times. CDR3 DNA sequence: TGCGCCAGCAGCCCGGGACTAGCGGCCACGAGAACCTACAATGAGCAGTTCTTC. The encoded protein is CASSPGLAATRTYNEQFF. The rearrangement links TRBV5-1 to TRBJ2-1, with 11 bases aligning to TRBD2. Trimming at V came to 4 bases and at J to 2 bases, leaving 11 bases not matched to a gene. CDR3 length: 18 amino acids. Germline V CDR1 and CDR2: SGHRS, YFSETQ.

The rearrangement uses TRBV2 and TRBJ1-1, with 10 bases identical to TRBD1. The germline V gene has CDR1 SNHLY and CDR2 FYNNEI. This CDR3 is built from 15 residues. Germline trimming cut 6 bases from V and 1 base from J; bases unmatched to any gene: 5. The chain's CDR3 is CASRKDRGENTEAFF. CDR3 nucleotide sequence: TGTGCCAGCAGAAAGGACAGGGGGGAGAACACTGAAGCTTTCTTT. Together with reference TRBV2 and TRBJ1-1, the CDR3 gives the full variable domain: EPEVTQTPSHQVTQMGQEVILRCVPISNHLYFYWYRQILGQKVEFLVSFYNNEISEKSEIFDDQFSVERPDGSNFTLKIRSTKLEDSAMYFCASRKDRGENTEAFFGQGTRLTVV.

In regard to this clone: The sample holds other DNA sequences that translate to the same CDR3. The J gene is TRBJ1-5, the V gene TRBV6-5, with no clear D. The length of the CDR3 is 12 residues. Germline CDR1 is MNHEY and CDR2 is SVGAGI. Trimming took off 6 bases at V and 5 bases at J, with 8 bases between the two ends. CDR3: CASRTGDQPQHF. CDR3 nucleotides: TGTGCCAGCAGAACCGGGGATCAGCCCCAGCATTTT.

CDR3 bases: TGTGCCAGTAGTATCGGGGGGAGGAATGAAAAACTGTTTTTT. Translation: CASSIGGRNEKLFF. The rearrangement joins TRBV19 to TRBJ1-4; D may be TRBD1 (5 bases). This CDR3 comprises 14 residues. V shed 3 bases and J shed 5 bases, with 10 bases lying between them. CDR1 is LNHDA, CDR2 SQIVND, per germline (reference sequence).

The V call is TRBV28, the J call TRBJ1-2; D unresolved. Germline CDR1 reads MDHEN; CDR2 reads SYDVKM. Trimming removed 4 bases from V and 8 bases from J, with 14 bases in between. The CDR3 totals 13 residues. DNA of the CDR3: TGTGCCAGCAGTTCCGCGGAATCTCGGGGCTACACCTTC. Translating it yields CASSSAESRGYTF.

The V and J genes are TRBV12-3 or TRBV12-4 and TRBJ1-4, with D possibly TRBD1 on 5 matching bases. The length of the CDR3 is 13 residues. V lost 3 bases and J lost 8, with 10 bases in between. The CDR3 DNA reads TGTGCCAGCAGTTTTGTAGGGGAAGAAAAACTGTTTTTT. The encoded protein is CASSFVGEEKLFF.

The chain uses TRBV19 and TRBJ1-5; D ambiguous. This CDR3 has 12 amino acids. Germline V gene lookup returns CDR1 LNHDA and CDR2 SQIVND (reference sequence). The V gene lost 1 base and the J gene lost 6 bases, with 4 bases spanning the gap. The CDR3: CASSIVAQPQHF. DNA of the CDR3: TGTGCCAGTAGTATAGTGGCTCAGCCCCAGCATTTT.

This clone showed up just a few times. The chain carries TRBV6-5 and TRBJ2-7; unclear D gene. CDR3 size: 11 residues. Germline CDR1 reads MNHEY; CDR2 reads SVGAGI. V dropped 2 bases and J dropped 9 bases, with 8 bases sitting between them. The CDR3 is CASSYKQRQYF. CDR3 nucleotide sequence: TGTGCCAGCAGTTACAAGCAGCGGCAGTACTTC.

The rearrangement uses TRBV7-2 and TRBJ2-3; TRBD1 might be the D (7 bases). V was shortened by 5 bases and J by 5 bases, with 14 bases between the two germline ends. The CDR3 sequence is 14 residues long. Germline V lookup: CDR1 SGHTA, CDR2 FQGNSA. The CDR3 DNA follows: TGTGCCAGCAGCGCCAGACAGGGAGGAGATACGCAGTATTTT. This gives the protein CASSARQGGDTQYF.

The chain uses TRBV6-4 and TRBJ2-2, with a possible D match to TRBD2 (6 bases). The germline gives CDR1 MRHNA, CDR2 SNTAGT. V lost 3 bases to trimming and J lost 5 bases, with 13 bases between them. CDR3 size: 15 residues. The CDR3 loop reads CASSESRGRTGELFF. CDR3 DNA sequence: TGTGCCAGCAGTGAATCACGGGGGAGGACCGGGGAGCTGTTTTTT.

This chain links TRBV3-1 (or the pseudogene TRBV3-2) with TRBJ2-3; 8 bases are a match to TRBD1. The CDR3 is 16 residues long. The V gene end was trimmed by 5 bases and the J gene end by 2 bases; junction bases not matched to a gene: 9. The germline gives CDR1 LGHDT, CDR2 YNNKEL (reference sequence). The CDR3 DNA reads TGTGCCAGCAGCAACTCGGACAGGGTTGACACAGATACGCAGTATTTT. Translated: CASSNSDRVDTDTQYF.

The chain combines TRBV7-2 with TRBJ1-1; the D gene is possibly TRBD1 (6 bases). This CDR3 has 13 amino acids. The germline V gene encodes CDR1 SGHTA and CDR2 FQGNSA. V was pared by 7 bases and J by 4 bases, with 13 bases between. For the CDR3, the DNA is TGTGCCAGCAACGTCAGGGGTATCACTGAAGCTTTCTTT. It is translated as CASNVRGITEAFF.

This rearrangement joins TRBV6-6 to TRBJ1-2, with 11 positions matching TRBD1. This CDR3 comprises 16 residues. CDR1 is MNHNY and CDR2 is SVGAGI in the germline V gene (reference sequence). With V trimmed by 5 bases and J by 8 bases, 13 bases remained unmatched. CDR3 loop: CASSRNLGQGAGGYTF. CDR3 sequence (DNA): TGTGCCAGCAGTCGAAACCTCGGACAGGGGGCAGGCGGCTACACCTTC.

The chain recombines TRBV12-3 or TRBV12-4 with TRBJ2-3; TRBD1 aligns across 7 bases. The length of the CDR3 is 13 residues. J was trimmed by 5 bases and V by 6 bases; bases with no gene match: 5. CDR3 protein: CASRGQAEDTQYF. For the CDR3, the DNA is TGTGCCAGCAGAGGACAGGCAGAAGATACGCAGTATTTT.

In nucleotides, the CDR3 is TGCGCCAGCAGTGAGCCGACAAGCACAGATACGCAGTATTTT. It translates to CASSEPTSTDTQYF. The chain has TRBV10-2 and TRBJ2-3; no clear D. CDR1 WSHSY and CDR2 SAAADI come from the germline V gene. V lost 2 bases, J lost 0 bases, and 6 bases lay in between. The CDR3 consists of 14 residues.

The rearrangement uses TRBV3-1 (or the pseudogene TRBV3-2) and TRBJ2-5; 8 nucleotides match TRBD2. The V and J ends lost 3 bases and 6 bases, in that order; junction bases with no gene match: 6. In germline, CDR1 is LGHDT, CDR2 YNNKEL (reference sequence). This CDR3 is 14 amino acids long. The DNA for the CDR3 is TGTGCCAGCAGCCAGAAAACTAGCGGAAAGACCCAGTACTTC. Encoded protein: CASSQKTSGKTQYF.

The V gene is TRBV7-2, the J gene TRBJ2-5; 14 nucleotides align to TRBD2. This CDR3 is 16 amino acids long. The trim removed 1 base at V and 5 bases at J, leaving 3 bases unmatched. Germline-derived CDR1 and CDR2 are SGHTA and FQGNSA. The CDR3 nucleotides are TGTGCCAGCAGCTTAGAGGGACTAGCGGGGGTCGAGACCCAGTACTTC. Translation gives CASSLEGLAGVETQYF.

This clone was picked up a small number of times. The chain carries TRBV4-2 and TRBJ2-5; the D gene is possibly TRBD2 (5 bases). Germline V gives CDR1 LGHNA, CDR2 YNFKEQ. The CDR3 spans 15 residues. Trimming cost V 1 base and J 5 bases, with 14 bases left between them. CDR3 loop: CASSQVDGGGETQYF. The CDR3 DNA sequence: TGTGCCAGCAGCCAAGTGGACGGTGGCGGGGAGACCCAGTACTTC.

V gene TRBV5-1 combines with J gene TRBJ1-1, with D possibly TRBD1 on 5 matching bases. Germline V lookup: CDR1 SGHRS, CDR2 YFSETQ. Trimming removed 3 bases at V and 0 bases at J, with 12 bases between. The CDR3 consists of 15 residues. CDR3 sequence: CASSWGQTMNTEAFF. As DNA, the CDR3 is TGCGCCAGCAGCTGGGGCCAAACCATGAACACTGAAGCTTTCTTT.

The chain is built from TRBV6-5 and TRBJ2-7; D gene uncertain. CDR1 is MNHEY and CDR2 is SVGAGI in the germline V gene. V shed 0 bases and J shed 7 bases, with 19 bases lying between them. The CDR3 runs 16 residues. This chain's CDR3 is CASSYSMFGGQMEQYF. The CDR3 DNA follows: TGTGCCAGCAGTTACTCGATGTTTGGCGGCCAAATGGAGCAGTACTTC.

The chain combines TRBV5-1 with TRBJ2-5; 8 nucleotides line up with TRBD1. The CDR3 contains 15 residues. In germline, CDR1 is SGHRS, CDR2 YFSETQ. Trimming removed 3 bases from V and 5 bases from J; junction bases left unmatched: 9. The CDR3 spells CASSSNPGQEETQYF. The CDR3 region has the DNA TGCGCCAGCAGCTCCAATCCGGGACAGGAGGAGACCCAGTACTTC.

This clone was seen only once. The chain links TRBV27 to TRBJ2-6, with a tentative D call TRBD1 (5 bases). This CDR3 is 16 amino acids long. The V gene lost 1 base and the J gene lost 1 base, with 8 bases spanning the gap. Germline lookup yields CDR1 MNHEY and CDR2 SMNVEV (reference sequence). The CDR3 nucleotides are TGTGCCAGCAGTTTATTTAGGGGATCTGGGGCCAACGTCCTGACTTTC. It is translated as CASSLFRGSGANVLTF.

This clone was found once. The CDR3: CASSGQGAGNTIYF. Written as DNA, the CDR3 is TGTGCCAGCAGCGGACAGGGCGCTGGAAACACCATATATTTT. The rearrangement links TRBV5-4 to TRBJ1-3, with 8 positions matching TRBD1. The trim removed 4 bases at V and 2 bases at J, leaving 2 bases unmatched. Per germline, CDR1 SGHNT and CDR2 YYREEE (reference sequence). CDR3 length equals 14 residues.

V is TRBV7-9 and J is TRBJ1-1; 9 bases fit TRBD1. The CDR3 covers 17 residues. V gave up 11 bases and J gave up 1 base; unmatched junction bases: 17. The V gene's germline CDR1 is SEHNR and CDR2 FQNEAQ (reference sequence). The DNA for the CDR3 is TGTGCCGGAACAATGTCCCGGGACAGGGCCGCGAACACTGAAGCTTTCTTT. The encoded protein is CAGTMSRDRAANTEAFF.

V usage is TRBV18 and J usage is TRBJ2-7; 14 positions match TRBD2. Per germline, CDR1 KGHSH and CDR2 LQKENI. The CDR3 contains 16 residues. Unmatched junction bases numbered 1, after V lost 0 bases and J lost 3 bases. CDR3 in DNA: TGTGCCAGCTCACCACCAGGACTAGCGGGAGGCTACGAGCAGTACTTC. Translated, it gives CASSPPGLAGGYEQYF.